This TCR beta chain is from a study of response to subunit inactivated influenza vaccine. The V gene end was trimmed by 3 bases and the J gene end by 3 bases; junction bases not matched to a gene: 8. The CDR3 has 15 amino acids. CDR1 and CDR2 from the germline V gene are DFQATT and SNEGSKA (reference sequence). This clonotype was detected a few times. What it recognizes is unknown. TCRdb recomputed calls from the RT-PCR reads with MiXCR, one row per CDR3 protein. Among about 780,000 distinct CDR3 sequences listed, approximately 18% were seen once. Study-wide points: Each seasonal influenza vaccination recruits few new T cells, the authors suggested.

This receptor was identified in a man aged 50-60 years who received an inactivated influenza vaccine. V usage is TRBV20-1 and J usage is TRBJ2-7, with 10 bases aligning to TRBD2. The sample in question was PBMCs from blood, obtained roughly 5 days after vaccination. This chain's CDR3 is CSARGRLAGDYEQYF. CDR3 sequence (DNA): TGCAGTGCTAGGGGAAGGCTAGCGGGAGACTACGAGCAGTACTTC.